The clone carrying this T cell receptor beta chain was detected ten times or more. These data are taken from a study of T-cell memory formation after mild COVID-19. The CDR3 runs 17 residues. Trimming cost V 3 bases and J 0 bases, with 16 bases left between them. The germline gives CDR1 SGHKS, CDR2 YYEKEE (reference sequence). Each CDR3 protein gets one entry after TCRdb re-called the 5' RACE reads with MiXCR. Altogether hundreds of thousands of distinct CDR3 sequences are present, roughly an eighth being singletons, with the ten largest covering about 20%. The sequenced sample was PBMCs or a T cell subset sorted from them (not recorded which). This chain connects TRBV5-5 to TRBJ2-1; possibly TRBD1 for D (5 bases). The clonotype comes from a man between 18 and 29 years old who had mild COVID-19 (a few samples of this study predate the infection). Cell type and time point are not known. The CDR3 loop is CASSSQGASSSYNEQFF. The CDR3 DNA follows: TGTGCCAGCAGCTCTCAAGGGGCGTCGAGCTCCTACAATGAGCAGTTCTTC.